The 30 T cell receptor beta chains given below trace back to one sample, sequenced in a study of cytomegalovirus exposure and HLA in healthy donors. The PCR employed 60 Vbeta primers together with 13 Jbeta primers. Here immunoSEQ multiplex PCR was the method, and the copy in TCRdb shows in-frame clones only, minus some. The sample has over 150,000 clones, approximately 69% seen once. Sequenced material: PBMCs. All receptors derive from a man aged 25-45 years in good health and CMV-seronegative.

This clone was seen only a few times. The CDR3 DNA sequence: TGTGCCAGCACGGGGGTGGGGGCCAACGTCCTGACTTTC. It codes for CASTGVGANVLTF. The chain has TRBV2 and TRBJ2-6; maybe TRBD2 (6 bases). V dropped 7 bases and J dropped 4 bases, with 8 bases sitting between them. The CDR3 loop spans 13 amino acids. The germline V gene encodes CDR1 SNHLY and CDR2 FYNNEI.

The chain joins TRBV6-5 to TRBJ2-5, with 8 bases identical to TRBD1. The J call is doubtful: the DNA matches TRBJ2-7 better. From germline, CDR1 is MNHEY and CDR2 SVGAGI. The CDR3 runs 13 residues. This CDR3 reads CASTPGQAYEQYF. The CDR3 nucleotides read TGTGCCAGCACTCCGGGACAGGCCTACGAGCAGTACTTC.

The chain couples TRBV11-2 to TRBJ2-5, with 11 bases aligning to TRBD2. V lost 5 bases and J lost 2; bases outside the gene matches: 4. CDR1 SGHAT and CDR2 FQNNGV come from the germline V gene. The CDR3 consists of 15 residues. The CDR3 protein is CASSTRLAGQETQYF. The CDR3 nucleotides read TGTGCCAGCAGCACCCGACTAGCGGGGCAAGAGACCCAGTACTTC.

The V gene is TRBV4-1, the J gene TRBJ2-1, with D hard to call. V was clipped by 4 bases and J by 0 bases, with 10 bases between them. The length of the CDR3 is 15 residues. Germline assignment: CDR1 MGHRA and CDR2 YSYEKL. CDR3 in amino acids: CASSLQAPSYNEQFF. The CDR3 nucleotides are TGCGCCAGCAGCCTTCAAGCGCCCTCCTACAATGAGCAGTTCTTC.

The rearrangement joins TRBV5-6 to TRBJ2-1, with 12 bases fitting TRBD2. Germline V CDR1 and CDR2: SGHDT, YYEEEE. This CDR3 spans 13 amino acids. V gave up 2 bases and J gave up 10 bases; unmatched junction bases: 1. The chain's CDR3 is CASSFLAGGEQFF. The CDR3 nucleotides are TGTGCCAGCAGCTTCCTAGCGGGGGGGGAGCAGTTCTTC. The full variable domain, with the rest looked up from reference TRBV5-6 and TRBJ2-1, is DAGVTQSPTHLIKTRGQQVTLRCSPKSGHDTVSWYQQALGQGPQFIFQYYEEEERQRGNFPDRFSGHQFPNYSSELNVNALLLGDSALYLCASSFLAGGEQFFGPGTRLTVL.

The V gene is TRBV4-3, the J gene TRBJ2-3, with D maybe TRBD2 (6 bases). CDR3 size: 15 residues. Germline CDR1 and CDR2: LGHNA and YSLEER. Between the trimmed V and J ends, which lost 0 bases and 4 bases, there was a span of 11 bases. CDR3 loop: CASSQETGVADTQYF. DNA for the CDR3: TGCGCCAGCAGCCAAGAGACGGGGGTAGCAGATACGCAGTATTTT.

This clone was seen a few times. This chain uses TRBV19 with TRBJ1-1; D may be TRBD1 (5 bases). Trimming took 5 bases from V and 1 from J, leaving 17 bases between them. The CDR3 covers 16 residues. Per germline, CDR1 LNHDA and CDR2 SQIVND (reference sequence). The CDR3 here is CASSQLPGNQNTEAFF. The CDR3 nucleotides are TGTGCCAGTAGTCAGTTGCCAGGGAACCAGAACACTGAAGCTTTCTTT.

V gene TRBV4-3 combines with J gene TRBJ1-4, with D perhaps matching TRBD1 (5 bases). The CDR3 is 16 residues long. The V gene lost 0 bases and the J gene lost 8 bases, with 16 bases spanning the gap. Per germline, CDR1 LGHNA and CDR2 YSLEER. The CDR3 nucleotides are TGCGCCAGCAGCCAAGATCAAGTCCAGGGTGGGGAAAAACTGTTTTTT. Translation: CASSQDQVQGGEKLFF.

J is TRBJ1-1 and V is TRBV18; TRBD1 agrees at 9 bases. Trimming cost V 3 bases and J 5 bases; bases outside gene matches: 7. The CDR3 has 15 residues. Per the germline V gene, CDR1 is KGHSH and CDR2 is LQKENI. In DNA form, the CDR3 reads TGTGCCAGCTCACCCAATACAGGGGGCGAGACTGAAGCTTTCTTT. Its translation: CASSPNTGGETEAFF.

The gene calls are TRBV5-4 and TRBJ2-7; D is uncertain. Germline assignment: CDR1 SGHNT and CDR2 YYREEE (reference sequence). This CDR3 is 14 amino acids long. Trimming took 2 bases from V and 0 from J, leaving 9 bases between them. CDR3 protein: CASSFFSDSYEQYF. DNA for the CDR3: TGTGCCAGCAGCTTTTTCAGTGACTCCTACGAGCAGTACTTC.

This clone turned up a few times. V and J are TRBV2 and TRBJ1-1; no firm D call. The germline gives CDR1 SNHLY, CDR2 FYNNEI. Trimming pared 3 bases from V and 0 bases from J, leaving 5 bases between. This CDR3 has 13 residues. CDR3 protein: CASSDNLNTEAFF. DNA of the CDR3: TGTGCCAGCAGTGACAATTTGAACACTGAAGCTTTCTTT.

The chain employs TRBV6-5 and TRBJ1-2; unclear D gene. Germline CDR1 is MNHEY and CDR2 is SVGAGI. The CDR3 is made up of 15 amino acids. Trimming shortened V by 2 bases and J by 2 bases, and 12 bases separated the two germline ends. CDR3 protein: CASSYRLGLNYGYTF. CDR3 in DNA: TGTGCCAGCAGTTACCGACTCGGATTAAACTATGGCTACACCTTC.

This chain links TRBV5-1 with TRBJ1-4, with a weak D call TRBD1 (5 bases). The V gene lost 0 bases and the J gene lost 5 bases, with 8 bases spanning the gap. The CDR3 runs to 14 residues. CDR1 and CDR2 from the germline V gene are SGHRS and YFSETQ. The CDR3 loop reads CASSLVAGNEKLFF. Written as DNA, the CDR3 is TGCGCCAGCAGCTTGGTGGCAGGGAATGAAAAACTGTTTTTT.

The V call is TRBV27, the J call TRBJ2-7; weak D call: TRBD2 (6 bases). V shed 3 bases and J shed 0 bases, with 15 bases lying between them. The CDR3 loop spans 16 amino acids. Germline assignment: CDR1 MNHEY and CDR2 SMNVEV (reference sequence). Here the CDR3 DNA reads TGTGCCAGCAGTTTCCTGGCTAGCGCGAGCTCCTACGAGCAGTACTTC. This translates into CASSFLASASSYEQYF.

This clone was seen a few times. The J gene is TRBJ1-2, the V gene TRBV5-1; 9 bases align to TRBD1. The CDR3 runs to 16 residues. CDR1 is SGHRS and CDR2 is YFSETQ in the germline V gene. Trimming at V came to 3 bases and at J to 2 bases, leaving 8 bases not matched to a gene. DNA of the CDR3: TGCGCCAGCAGCTCACCCCCCGGGACAGGGAACTATGGCTACACCTTC. It codes for CASSSPPGTGNYGYTF.

This chain joins TRBV6-5 and TRBJ2-5, with D perhaps TRBD1 (6 bases). The CDR3 has 13 residues. Germline-derived CDR1 and CDR2 are MNHEY and SVGAGI. V was pared by 2 bases and J by 5 bases, with 9 bases between. This chain's CDR3 is CASSYPGVETQYF. The CDR3 DNA sequence: TGTGCCAGCAGTTACCCAGGGGTGGAGACCCAGTACTTC.

This clone was recorded only once. The chain uses TRBV6-1 and TRBJ1-2; weak D call: TRBD1 (5 bases). Germline V gene lookup returns CDR1 MNHNS and CDR2 SASEGT. Trimming removed 0 bases at V and 2 bases at J, with 13 bases between. CDR3 size: 16 residues. Here the CDR3 reads CASSEANRLTNYGYTF. In nucleotides, the CDR3 is TGTGCCAGCAGTGAAGCGAACAGGTTAACGAACTATGGCTACACCTTC.

The chain has TRBV2 and TRBJ1-5; tentative D call: TRBD1 (6 bases). The CDR3 has 17 amino acids. CDR1 is SNHLY, CDR2 FYNNEI, per germline. The V and J ends lost 1 base and 7 bases respectively, with 20 bases between them. The CDR3 region is CASSEVGRTGSGQPQHF. For the CDR3, the DNA is TGTGCCAGCAGTGAAGTGGGCCGTACAGGGTCGGGCCAGCCCCAGCATTTT.

This clone was found a few times. The genes are TRBV4-3 and TRBJ2-5; 7 bases map to TRBD1. The CDR3 has 16 amino acids. V lost 0 bases, J lost 5 bases, and 9 bases stayed unmatched. Germline V CDR1 and CDR2: LGHNA, YSLEER. The CDR3 here is CASSQEEGARGETQYF. The DNA for the CDR3 is TGCGCCAGCAGCCAAGAAGAGGGGGCGAGAGGGGAGACCCAGTACTTC.

The V call is TRBV7-2, the J call TRBJ2-5, with 9 positions matching TRBD1. V lost 5 bases to trimming and J lost 7 bases; unmatched junction nucleotides: 5. CDR1 is SGHTA and CDR2 is FQGNSA in the germline V gene. This CDR3 is 13 amino acids long. CDR3 protein: CASSARQGVTQYF. CDR3 DNA: TGTGCCAGCAGCGCTCGACAGGGGGTGACCCAGTACTTC.

The chain couples TRBV6-4 to TRBJ1-5; D gene uncertain. CDR1 and CDR2 from the germline V gene are MRHNA and SNTAGT. The CDR3 runs 14 residues. Trimming pared 6 bases from V and 6 bases from J, leaving 15 bases between. For the CDR3, the DNA is TGTGCCAGCAGCCCTACACCCGCGGCTCAGCCCCAGCATTTT. It encodes CASSPTPAAQPQHF.

The chain combines TRBV12-2 with TRBJ2-7; TRBD1 was called by the table and not checked on the DNA. TRBV12-2 is a listed pseudogene. The CDR3 loop spans 12 amino acids. The CDR3 here is CASRITGDEQYF. For the CDR3, the DNA is TGTGCAAGTCGCATCACAGGGGACGAGCAGTACTTC.

This rearrangement joins TRBV6-6 to TRBJ2-5; maybe TRBD2 (7 bases). Trimming cost V 7 bases and J 5 bases, with 17 bases left between them. Germline V gives CDR1 MNHNY, CDR2 SVGAGI (reference sequence). The CDR3 loop spans 14 amino acids. The CDR3, as DNA: TGTGCCAGCACTCTCCGCGGGGGCACGGAGACCCAGTACTTC. Translated: CASTLRGGTETQYF.

This clone was counted once. J is TRBJ2-4 and V is TRBV6-5; TRBD2 matches at 7 bases. CDR1 is MNHEY, CDR2 SVGAGI, per germline. Trimming cost V 6 bases and J 3 bases; bases outside gene matches: 5. The CDR3 extends over 14 amino acids. This CDR3 is CASSPVAGKNIQYF. The CDR3 nucleotides are TGTGCCAGCAGCCCCGTAGCGGGCAAAAACATTCAGTACTTC.

The genes are TRBV7-9 and TRBJ2-5; TRBD2 aligns across 12 bases. This CDR3 has 16 amino acids. Germline V CDR1 and CDR2: SEHNR, FQNEAQ (reference sequence). Trimming took 3 bases from V and 3 from J; bases not matched to a gene: 5. CDR3 nucleotide sequence: TGTGCCAGCAGCTTCTCTAGCGGGGGGGTCAAAGAGACCCAGTACTTC. As protein: CASSFSSGGVKETQYF.

The chain couples TRBV11-2 to TRBJ2-5; no clear D. The length of the CDR3 is 15 residues. V lost 5 bases and J lost 1, with 14 bases in between. CDR1 is SGHAT, CDR2 FQNNGV, per germline. The CDR3 region is CASSQTATAQETQYF. The CDR3 coding sequence is TGTGCCAGCAGCCAAACCGCTACTGCCCAAGAGACCCAGTACTTC.

Of note for this clone: Other nucleotide sequences from this sample produce the same CDR3. The chain employs TRBV30 and TRBJ2-3, with D possibly TRBD1 on 5 matching bases. The CDR3 covers 14 residues. CDR1 is GTSNPN and CDR2 is SVGIG in the germline V gene (reference sequence). V lost 5 bases to trimming and J lost 0 bases, with 12 bases between them. The chain's CDR3 is CAWSTGDSTDTQYF. The CDR3 coding sequence is TGTGCCTGGTCAACAGGAGACAGCACAGATACGCAGTATTTT.

This clone was found a few times. V is TRBV28 and J is TRBJ2-2; 8 bases are shared with TRBD1. CDR3 length: 15 amino acids. CDR1 is MDHEN, CDR2 SYDVKM, per germline. After removal of 3 bases from V and 6 bases from J, the junction contained 6 bases not matched to a gene. CDR3 sequence (DNA): TGTGCCAGCAGTTTGTTGCAGGGGGCGGCCGGGGAGCTGTTTTTT. Translated, it gives CASSLLQGAAGELFF.

The chain uses TRBV9 and TRBJ1-5, with TRBD1 matching over 11 bases. Germline CDR1 is SGDLS and CDR2 is YYNGEE. V shed 4 bases, J shed 4 bases, and the junction held 4 bases outside the gene matches. The CDR3 has 15 amino acids. CDR3 protein: CASSPGQGGNQPQHF. For the CDR3, the DNA is TGTGCCAGCAGCCCGGGACAGGGGGGAAATCAGCCCCAGCATTTT.

This clone has only a few counts. The V call is TRBV4-3, the J call TRBJ2-1; D perhaps matches TRBD1 (6 bases). Germline loops: CDR1 LGHNA, CDR2 YSLEER. V was pared by 0 bases and J by 6 bases, with 9 bases between. This CDR3 has 14 residues. CDR3 bases: TGCGCCAGCAGCCAAGATTCCAGGGGCAATGAGCAGTTCTTC. Protein product: CASSQDSRGNEQFF.